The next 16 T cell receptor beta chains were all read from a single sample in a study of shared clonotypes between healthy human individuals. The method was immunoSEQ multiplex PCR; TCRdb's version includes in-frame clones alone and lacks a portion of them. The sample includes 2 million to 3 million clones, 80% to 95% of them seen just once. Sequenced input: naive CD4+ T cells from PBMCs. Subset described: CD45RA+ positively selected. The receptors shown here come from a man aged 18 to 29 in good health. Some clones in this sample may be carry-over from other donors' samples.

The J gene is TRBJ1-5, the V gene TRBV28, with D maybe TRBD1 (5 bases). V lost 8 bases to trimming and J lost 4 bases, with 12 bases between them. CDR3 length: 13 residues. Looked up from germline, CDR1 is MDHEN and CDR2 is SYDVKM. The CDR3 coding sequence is TGTGCCAGCGCGAGACAGAGGAATCAGCCCCAGCATTTT. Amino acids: CASARQRNQPQHF.

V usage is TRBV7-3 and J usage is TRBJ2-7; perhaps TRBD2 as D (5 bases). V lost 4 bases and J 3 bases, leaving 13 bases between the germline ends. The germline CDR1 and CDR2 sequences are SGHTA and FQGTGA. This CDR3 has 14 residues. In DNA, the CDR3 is TGTGCCAGCAGCTCTACCGCGGGCAGCTACGAGCAGTACTTC. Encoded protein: CASSSTAGSYEQYF.

The CDR3 here is CASSLATGLAGSNEQFF. DNA for the CDR3: TGTGCCAGCAGCTTAGCCACAGGACTAGCGGGGTCCAATGAGCAGTTCTTC. The V gene is TRBV5-4, the J gene TRBJ2-1, with 12 bases identical to TRBD2. This CDR3 spans 17 amino acids. Trimming at V came to 2 bases and at J to 6 bases, leaving 9 bases not matched to a gene. From germline, CDR1 is SGHNT and CDR2 YYREEE (reference sequence).

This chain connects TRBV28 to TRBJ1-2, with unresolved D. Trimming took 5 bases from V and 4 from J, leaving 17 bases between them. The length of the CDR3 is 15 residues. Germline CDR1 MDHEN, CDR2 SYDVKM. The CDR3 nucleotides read TGTGCCAGCAGTGTATCCATTCTTAGACGCTATGGCTACACCTTC. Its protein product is CASSVSILRRYGYTF.

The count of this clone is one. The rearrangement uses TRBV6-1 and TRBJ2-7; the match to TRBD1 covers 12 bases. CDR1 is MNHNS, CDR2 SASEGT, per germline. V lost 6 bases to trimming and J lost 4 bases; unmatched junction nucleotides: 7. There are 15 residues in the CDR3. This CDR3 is CASRVPGQGAYEQYF. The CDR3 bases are TGTGCCAGCAGGGTTCCGGGACAGGGGGCTTACGAGCAGTACTTC.

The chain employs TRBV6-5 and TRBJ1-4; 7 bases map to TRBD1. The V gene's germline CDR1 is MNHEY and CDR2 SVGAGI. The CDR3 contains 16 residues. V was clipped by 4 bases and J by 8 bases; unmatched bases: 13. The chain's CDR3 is CASSFEHRGRREKLFF. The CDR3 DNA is TGTGCCAGCAGTTTCGAACACAGGGGAAGGAGAGAAAAACTGTTTTTT.

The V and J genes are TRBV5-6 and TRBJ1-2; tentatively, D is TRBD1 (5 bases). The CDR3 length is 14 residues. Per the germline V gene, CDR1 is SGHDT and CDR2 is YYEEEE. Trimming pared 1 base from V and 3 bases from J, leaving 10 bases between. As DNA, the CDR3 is TGTGCCAGCAGCTTGAGTCAGGGACACTATGGCTACACCTTC. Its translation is CASSLSQGHYGYTF. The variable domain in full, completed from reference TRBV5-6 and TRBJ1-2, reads DAGVTQSPTHLIKTRGQQVTLRCSPKSGHDTVSWYQQALGQGPQFIFQYYEEEERQRGNFPDRFSGHQFPNYSSELNVNALLLGDSALYLCASSLSQGHYGYTFGSGTRLTVV.

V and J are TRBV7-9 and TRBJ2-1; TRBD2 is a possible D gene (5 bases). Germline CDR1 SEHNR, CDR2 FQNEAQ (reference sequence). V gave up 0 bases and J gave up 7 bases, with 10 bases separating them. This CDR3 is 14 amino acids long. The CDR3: CASSLAAAQNEQFF. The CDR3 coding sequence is TGTGCCAGCAGCTTAGCAGCGGCCCAAAATGAGCAGTTCTTC.

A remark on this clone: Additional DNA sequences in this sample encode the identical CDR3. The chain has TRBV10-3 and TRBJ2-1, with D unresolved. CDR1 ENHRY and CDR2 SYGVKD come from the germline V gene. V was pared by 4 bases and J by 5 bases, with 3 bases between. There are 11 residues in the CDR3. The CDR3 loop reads CAISGNNEQFF. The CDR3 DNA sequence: TGTGCCATCAGTGGCAACAATGAGCAGTTCTTC.

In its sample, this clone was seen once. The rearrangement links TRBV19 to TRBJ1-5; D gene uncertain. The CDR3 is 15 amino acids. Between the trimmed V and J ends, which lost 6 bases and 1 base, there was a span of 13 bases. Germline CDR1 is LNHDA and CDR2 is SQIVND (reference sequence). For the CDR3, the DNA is TGTGCCAGTAGCCCAGGTGAGGTAAGCAATCAGCCCCAGCATTTT. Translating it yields CASSPGEVSNQPQHF. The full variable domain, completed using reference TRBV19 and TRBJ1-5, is DGGITQSPKYLFRKEGQNVTLSCEQNLNHDAMYWYRQDPGQGLRLIYYSQIVNDFQKGDIAEGYSVSREKKESFPLTVTSAQKNPTAFYLCASSPGEVSNQPQHFGDGTRLSIL.

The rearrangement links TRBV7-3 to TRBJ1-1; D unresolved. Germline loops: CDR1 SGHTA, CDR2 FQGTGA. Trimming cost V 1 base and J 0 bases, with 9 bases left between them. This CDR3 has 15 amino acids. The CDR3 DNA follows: TGTGCCAGCAGCTTAAGGACCGCATTGAACACTGAAGCTTTCTTT. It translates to CASSLRTALNTEAFF. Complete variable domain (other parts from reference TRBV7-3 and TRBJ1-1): GAGVSQTPSNKVTEKGKYVELRCDPISGHTALYWYRQSLGQGPEFLIYFQGTGAADDSGLPNDRFFAVRPEGSVSTLKIQRTERGDSAVYLCASSLRTALNTEAFFGQGTRLTVV.

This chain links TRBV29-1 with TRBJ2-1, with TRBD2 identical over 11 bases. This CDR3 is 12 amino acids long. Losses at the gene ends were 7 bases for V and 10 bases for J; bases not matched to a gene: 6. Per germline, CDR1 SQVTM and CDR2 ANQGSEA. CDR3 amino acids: CSAKGLAAEQFF. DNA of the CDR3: TGCAGCGCCAAGGGACTAGCGGCCGAGCAGTTCTTC.

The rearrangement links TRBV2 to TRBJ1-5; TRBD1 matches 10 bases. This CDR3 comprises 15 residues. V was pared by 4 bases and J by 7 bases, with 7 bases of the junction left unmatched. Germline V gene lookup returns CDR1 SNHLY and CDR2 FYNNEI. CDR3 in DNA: TGTGCCAGCAGTGGGGACAGGGGAGGAGGGCAGCCCCAGCATTTT. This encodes CASSGDRGGGQPQHF.

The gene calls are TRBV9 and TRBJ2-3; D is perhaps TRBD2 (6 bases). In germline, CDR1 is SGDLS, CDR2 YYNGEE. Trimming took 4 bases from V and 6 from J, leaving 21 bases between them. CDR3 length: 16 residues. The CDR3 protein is CASSSSRDSPFDTQYF. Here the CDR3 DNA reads TGTGCCAGCAGCTCCTCCCGGGACTCTCCTTTCGATACGCAGTATTTT. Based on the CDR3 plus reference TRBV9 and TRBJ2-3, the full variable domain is DSGVTQTPKHLITATGQRVTLRCSPRSGDLSVYWYQQSLDQGLQFLIQYYNGEERAKGNILERFSAQQFPDLHSELNLSSLELGDSALYFCASSSSRDSPFDTQYFGPGTRLTVL.

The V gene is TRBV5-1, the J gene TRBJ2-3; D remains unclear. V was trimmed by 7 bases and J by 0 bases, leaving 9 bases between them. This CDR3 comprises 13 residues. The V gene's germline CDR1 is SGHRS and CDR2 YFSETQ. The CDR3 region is CASATTSTDTQYF. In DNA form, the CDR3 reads TGCGCCAGCGCGACCACTAGCACAGATACGCAGTATTTT.

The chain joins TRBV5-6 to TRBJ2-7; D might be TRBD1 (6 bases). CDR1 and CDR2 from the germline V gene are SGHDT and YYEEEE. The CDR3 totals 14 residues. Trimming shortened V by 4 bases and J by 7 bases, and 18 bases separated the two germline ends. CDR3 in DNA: TGTGCCAGCAGCGCTGGGACAACCTCTAGGGAGCAGTACTTC. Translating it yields CASSAGTTSREQYF.